The T cell receptor beta chain described here comes from a study of blood T cell dynamics during melanoma immunotherapy. Assay: immunoSEQ multiplex PCR; the TCRdb copy retains only in-frame clones and omits some. The repertoire holds approximately 20,000 clones, with 70% to 90% as singletons. The CDR3 runs to 16 residues. The germline V gene encodes CDR1 MNHNY and CDR2 SVGAGI (reference sequence). Trimming shortened V by 2 bases and J by 4 bases, and 15 bases separated the two germline ends. Time point noted: week 3, after first cycle of checkpoint inhibitor. The sequences come from blood, collected from a patient treated with checkpoint blockade. The TCR comes from a human donor with melanoma. The chain uses TRBV6-6 and TRBJ1-3; possibly TRBD1 for D (6 bases). Here the CDR3 reads CASSYRQAGPGNTIYF. The CDR3 nucleotides read TGTGCCAGCAGTTACCGACAGGCCGGTCCGGGAAACACCATATATTTT.